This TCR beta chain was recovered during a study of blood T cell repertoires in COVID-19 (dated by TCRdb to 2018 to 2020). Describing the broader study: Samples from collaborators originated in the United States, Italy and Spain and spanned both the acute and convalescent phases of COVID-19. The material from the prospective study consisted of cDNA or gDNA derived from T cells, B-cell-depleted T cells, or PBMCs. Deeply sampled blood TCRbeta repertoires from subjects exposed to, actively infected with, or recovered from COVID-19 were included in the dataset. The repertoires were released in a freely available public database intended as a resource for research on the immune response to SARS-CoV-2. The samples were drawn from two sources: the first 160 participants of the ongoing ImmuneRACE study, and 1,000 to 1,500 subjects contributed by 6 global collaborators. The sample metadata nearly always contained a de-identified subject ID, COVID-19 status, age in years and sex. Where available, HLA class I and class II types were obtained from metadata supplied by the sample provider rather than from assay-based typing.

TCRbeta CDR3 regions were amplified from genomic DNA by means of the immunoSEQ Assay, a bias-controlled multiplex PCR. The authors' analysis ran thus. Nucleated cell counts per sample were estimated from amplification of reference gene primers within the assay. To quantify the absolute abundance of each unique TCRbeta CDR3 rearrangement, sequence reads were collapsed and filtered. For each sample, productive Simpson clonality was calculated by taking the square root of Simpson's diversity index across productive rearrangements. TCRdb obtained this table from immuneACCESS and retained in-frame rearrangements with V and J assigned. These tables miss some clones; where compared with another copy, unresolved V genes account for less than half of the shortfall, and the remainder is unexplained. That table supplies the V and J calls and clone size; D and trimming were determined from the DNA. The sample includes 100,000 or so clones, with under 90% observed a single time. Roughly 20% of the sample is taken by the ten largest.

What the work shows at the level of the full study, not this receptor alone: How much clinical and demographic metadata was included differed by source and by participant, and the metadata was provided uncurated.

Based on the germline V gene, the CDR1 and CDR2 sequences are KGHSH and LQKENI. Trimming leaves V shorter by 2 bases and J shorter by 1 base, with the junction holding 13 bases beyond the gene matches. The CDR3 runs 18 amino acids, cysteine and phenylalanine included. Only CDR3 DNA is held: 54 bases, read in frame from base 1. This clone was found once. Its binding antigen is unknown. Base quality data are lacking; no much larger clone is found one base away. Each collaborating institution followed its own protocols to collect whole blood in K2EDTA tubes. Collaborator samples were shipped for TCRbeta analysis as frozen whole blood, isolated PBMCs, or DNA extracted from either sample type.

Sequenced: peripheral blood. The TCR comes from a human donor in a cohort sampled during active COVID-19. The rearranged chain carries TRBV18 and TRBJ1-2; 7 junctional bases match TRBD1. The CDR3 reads CASSPGGQTLGGNYGYTF. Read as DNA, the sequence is TGTGCCAGCTCACCAGGGGGACAGACCCTCGGGGGTAACTATGGCTACACCTTC.